The rows below give T cell receptor beta chains drawn from one sample of a study of blood T cell repertoires in COVID-19. Produced via immunoSEQ multiplex PCR; TCRdb's table is partial and in-frame only. This table has tens of thousands of clones, around 81% appearing once. The source material was peripheral blood. These receptor sequences come from an elderly man with COVID-19, enrolled during active disease. Both conserved end residues are part of each CDR3. The D gene is left open where the match is weak. Expanded clones are given a class, and other clones once, few, many or no size at all.

d_gene	j_gene	abundance	v_gene	CDR3nt	CDR3aa
.	TRBJ2-7	.	TRBV5-4	TGTGCCAGCAGCGGTGATGGGGGGTCCTACGAGCAGTACTTC	CASSGDGGSYEQYF
.	TRBJ1-6	.	TRBV7-2	TGTGCCAGCAGCTTAGCCCCGAGAGGCGCCTATAATTCACCCCTCCACTTT	CASSLAPRGAYNSPLHF
.	TRBJ1-1	.	TRBV28	TGTGCCAGCAGTTTGTTGGGGGGTATCGCTGAAGCTTTCTTT	CASSLLGGIAEAFF
TRBD2	TRBJ2-7	.	TRBV11-2	TGTGCCAGCAGCTTAGAAGGGACTAGCGTTACCTACGAGCAGTACTTC	CASSLEGTSVTYEQYF
.	TRBJ1-2	.	TRBV30	TGTGCCTGGAGTCTCCAGAGGAACTATGGCTACACCTTC	CAWSLQRNYGYTF
.	TRBJ2-3	.	TRBV28	TGTGCCAGCAGTTACCAACAGGGATCCTACACAGATACGCAGTATTTT	CASSYQQGSYTDTQYF
TRBD1	TRBJ1-5	.	TRBV6-2/TRBV6-3	TGTGCCAGCAGTTACCCGACAGGGGGCGGATATAGCAATCAGCCCCAGCATTTT	CASSYPTGGGYSNQPQHF
.	TRBJ1-3	.	TRBV30	TGTGCCTGGACCTTTCAGGGCTTGGCTGGAAACACCATATATTTT	CAWTFQGLAGNTIYF
TRBD2	TRBJ2-5	.	TRBV5-1	TGCGCCAGCAGCTTTGGTGCGGGGGGGAAAGAGACCCAGTACTTC	CASSFGAGGKETQYF
TRBD1	TRBJ2-7	.	TRBV6-2/TRBV6-3	TGTGCCAGCAGTGCCTCGGACAGGGGAGCCTACGAGCAGTACTTC	CASSASDRGAYEQYF
.	TRBJ1-1	.	TRBV5-1	TGCGCCAGCAGCCCTGACAGTAAACAAGCTTTCTTT	CASSPDSKQAFF
.	TRBJ2-1	.	TRBV7-7	TGTGCTAGCAGCTTATACGGGGGAGGCTCCTACAATGAGCAGTTCTTC	CASSLYGGGSYNEQFF
.	TRBJ1-1	once	TRBV18	TGTGCCAGCTCACCAACCCGAGGGGGTCGACGAACTGAAGCTTTCTTT	CASSPTRGGRRTEAFF
.	TRBJ1-2	.	TRBV6-2/TRBV6-3	TGTGCCAGCAGTTACCTAGGACGGGATTTCTCGGATGGCTACACCTTC	CASSYLGRDFSDGYTF